The TCR beta chain described here comes from a study of lymphopenia after photon versus proton radiotherapy. This CDR3 is 19 amino acids long. Germline assignment: CDR1 SGHRS and CDR2 YFSETQ. The germline V and J ends were trimmed by 4 bases and 0 bases, with 23 bases remaining between them. Here immunoSEQ multiplex PCR was the method, and the copy in TCRdb shows in-frame clones only, minus some. Seen here are approximately 160,000 clones, 88% observed once, and the top ten hold roughly 4.7%. This rearrangement joins TRBV5-1 to TRBJ2-1, with D possibly being TRBD1 or TRBD2 (5 bases each). This sample comprised peripheral blood, obtained from a patient treated with photon-based radiotherapy. This TCR came from a man aged 45-65 years with gastric cancer. The CDR3 bases are TGCGCCAGCAGCCCATTCCACGGGACGTACCGAAGCTCCTACAATGAGCAGTTCTTC. This codes for CASSPFHGTYRSSYNEQFF.